This record looks at one T cell receptor (beta chain) sequence and its context. This receptor's antigen is unknown. No base qualities exist here, and no much larger clone lies one base off it. V drops 2 bases and J drops 5 bases, leaving 8 bases in between. From a lookup of the germline V gene, CDR1 and CDR2 are SGHTA and FQGNSA. The CDR3 holds 13 amino acids from the cysteine to the phenylalanine. The CDR3 DNA has 39 bases and is translated from base 1. Healthy HIV-negative adults with no recently reported acute infections or vaccinations were included as donors. Only Caucasian adults living in Nashville, Tennessee, USA were represented among the donors. CD4+ T cells were enriched by magnetic negative selection; naive cells were then positively selected on CD45RA, and the negative fraction formed the memory subset. Blood was obtained by leukapheresis, after which PBMCs were separated by Ficoll-Histopaque density gradient centrifugation and cryopreserved in liquid nitrogen vapor phase. Purity and quantity of every magnetically sorted T cell population were checked by analytical flow cytometry. From each sorted fraction, genomic DNA was isolated and quantified by UV absorbance on a Nanodrop 2000c.

This sample was taken from a study of shared clonotypes between healthy human individuals (dated by TCRdb to the early 2020s). Notes on the research overall: A couple of women and a few men aged 18 to 49 years were included in the cohort. Per donor, three plates each were used for CD4 naive and CD4 memory, two for CD8 naive, and one for CD8 memory. The study deeply sequenced blood TCR repertoires of about 5 healthy adults to estimate repertoire size and the extent of clonotype sharing between individuals. Different laboratories and diverse techniques were used to prepare libraries and sequence TCR repertoires, to increase sequencing depth and limit assay-specific biases. Between about 0.8 and 8.9 billion PBMCs per donor were obtained by leukapheresis.

What the work shows at the level of the full study, not this receptor alone: Only blood was sampled, and tissue TCR repertoires likely differ from those in blood. Because the study included only a small number of donors, the genetic and exposure-history diversity represented was limited. Sharing across several donors was observed for roughly 5.4% of naive CD4, about 4% of naive CD8, roughly 2.3% of memory CD4, and about 0.39% of memory CD8 clonotypes. Pairwise subsampling indicated that sequencing depth was expected to affect the degree of clonotype sharing among donors. Rarefaction of sorted-subset datasets indicated incomplete sequencing despite the large sequencing depth. Estimated clonotype richness was generally larger for naive than for memory subsets. Clonotypes shared by all four sorted-subset donors showed higher generation probabilities than non-shared clonotypes.

TCR CDR3 regions were amplified from genomic DNA by multiplex PCR using the deep immunoSEQ assay. Extracted genomic DNA from each cell subset was spread evenly across all wells of several immunoSEQ 96-well plates, with each plate serving as a replicate. For sorted subsets, 150 to 250 ng of genomic DNA, equivalent to 30,000 or so T cell genomes, went into each replicate PCR. Purified libraries were measured with a Qubit 3.0 fluorometer, size-checked on a Bioanalyzer 2100, and measured again with the KAPA Library Quantification kit. Every immunoSEQ 96-well plate was sequenced on a dedicated single-read 150-cycle Illumina NextSeq 550 flow cell. As for the authors' bioinformatics: Because only junctional sequences without quality scores were contained in the immunoSEQ output, filtering matching that applied to full-length reads could not be performed. Sequences were annotated with PyIR, a Python wrapper for IgBLAST v1.9, and V/J genes and CDR3 were assigned using IMGT germline references. Reads with weak V/J assignments (E-value above 1e-6), missing CDR3, stop codons, out-of-frame junctions, or ambiguous translated residues were removed. V3J clonotypes were defined by identical inferred V gene, J gene, and CDR3 amino acid sequence. The percentage overlap between two repertoires was calculated by dividing the number of shared unique clonotypes by the size of the smaller repertoire. RTK rarefaction, the Chao1 estimator, and Recon v2.1 estimates of unobserved clonotypes were used to assess repertoire richness. For all TCRbeta clonotypes obtained by the gDNA method from a handful of donors, generation probabilities were computed with OLGA. TCRdb carries this immuneACCESS record with in-frame sequences only. Its versions omit some clonotypes, under half of them owing to an unresolved V gene in the studies checked, with the rest unexplained. D and trimming were read from the DNA, whereas the V and J calls and clone size are those reported in that table. For this sample the table gives around 350,000 clones, of which around four fifths were detected only once. The leading ten clones occupy roughly a tenth of the sample.

This clonotype originated in a man aged 25 to 40 in good health. Here the chain combines TRBV7-2 and TRBJ2-3; the D segment cannot be called with confidence. Sequencing input: memory CD4+ T cells sorted from blood. Reading the label with the study, this specimen's cell subset or site is: CD45RA-negative fraction. The CDR3 reads CASSLIKRDTQYF. The sequenced DNA: TGTGCCAGCAGCTTAATCAAAAGAGATACGCAGTATTTT.